A selection of T cell receptor beta chains follows, all from one sample in a study of identical twins. TCRdb recomputed calls from the 5' RACE reads with MiXCR, one row per CDR3 protein. The sample has some 300,000 distinct CDR3 sequences, approximately 13% seen once; the top ten hold more than 6%. These data are also associated with another study on yellow fever vaccine responses in identical twins.

The material sequenced was CD8+ T cells sorted from blood. The receptors were sampled from a woman aged 18 to 35 in good health. Each CDR3 is given with its conserved first and last residue. The D gene is left open where the match is weak. Rows may omit the clone size; those that give it use once, few, many or a size class.

clone size,V gene,D gene,J gene,CDR3 DNA,CDR3 protein
-,TRBV11-2,-,TRBJ2-7,TGTGCCAGCAGCTCACCGGATATCGAGCGCTACGAGCAGTACTTC,CASSSPDIERYEQYF
-,TRBV13,TRBD1,TRBJ2-7,TGTGCCAGCAGCTTAGGTCAGGGGGCACTATCCTACGAGCAGTACTTC,CASSLGQGALSYEQYF
many,TRBV7-9,-,TRBJ2-3,TGTGCCAGCAGTTACCGGACGGTCTCTAGCACAGATACGCAGTATTTT,CASSYRTVSSTDTQYF
-,TRBV2,-,TRBJ2-7,TGTGCCAGGATCCCCCCTGGCCGGGTAGCGGATTACTACGAGCAGTACTTC,CARIPPGRVADYYEQYF
-,TRBV27,-,TRBJ2-1,TGTGCCAGCAACCCCATTGGATTTGGATGGAGTAATGAGCAGTTCTTC,CASNPIGFGWSNEQFF
-,TRBV24-1,-,TRBJ2-7,TGTGCCACCAGTGATTTTGTAGGCGAGCAGTACTTC,CATSDFVGEQYF
many,TRBV12-3/TRBV12-4,-,TRBJ1-2,TGTGCCAGCAGTTTAACCTTGGACAGCGTAGGTGGCTACACCTTC,CASSLTLDSVGGYTF
many,TRBV7-7,-,TRBJ2-7,TGTGCCAGCAGCTTAGGGGAGCTCTACGAGCAGTACTTC,CASSLGELYEQYF
-,TRBV13,TRBD2,TRBJ2-7,TGTGCCAGCAGATGGACTAGATCGGGATACGAGCAGTACTTC,CASRWTRSGYEQYF
many,TRBV7-8,TRBD2,TRBJ2-1,TGTGCCAGCAGCTTAGCAACGTTGGCGGGAGTGGCGACTGAGCAGTTCTTC,CASSLATLAGVATEQFF
-,TRBV7-2,-,TRBJ1-1,TGTGCCAGCAGCTTAAACAGGGCAGTAAACACTGAAGCTTTCTTT,CASSLNRAVNTEAFF
-,TRBV2,-,TRBJ1-5,TGTGCCAGCAGCGAGGAATGGGGCAATCAGCCCCAGCATTTT,CASSEEWGNQPQHF
many,TRBV5-6,-,TRBJ2-5,TGTGCCAGCAGCTTGCCGTGGCCCCTGAGTGGGACCCAGTACTTC,CASSLPWPLSGTQYF
few,TRBV11-1,-,TRBJ1-6,TGTGCCAGCAGCTTAGCGCGGGGAGGGGAGGTGGCTGTTGATTCACCCCTCCACTTT,CASSLARGGEVAVDSPLHF
-,TRBV4-2,-,TRBJ1-2,TGTGCCAGCAGCCAAGAACTTACGGATAACTATGGCTACACCTTC,CASSQELTDNYGYTF